One and the same sample provided the 30 T cell receptor beta chains below, sequenced in a study of cytomegalovirus exposure and HLA in healthy donors. It was with 60 Vbeta and 13 Jbeta primers that the PCR ran. The data were produced by immunoSEQ multiplex PCR, yet TCRdb's version contains in-frame clones alone and is incomplete. The sample data list more than 90,000 clones. Sequenced material: PBMCs. The receptor set was obtained from a man aged 30-40 years in good health and CMV-seronegative.

The chain employs TRBV5-4 and TRBJ1-5, with no clear D. The CDR3 spans 16 residues. Germline V gene data show CDR1 as SGHNT and CDR2 as YYREEE (reference sequence). Trimming left V 4 bases short and J 1 base short, with 15 bases between. The CDR3 is CASSPPGDDSNQPQHF. As DNA, the CDR3 is TGTGCCAGCAGCCCTCCGGGAGATGACAGCAATCAGCCCCAGCATTTT.

The chain couples TRBV7-3 to TRBJ2-1; D is perhaps TRBD2 (7 bases). The CDR3 loop spans 16 amino acids. Germline V gene data show CDR1 as SGHTA and CDR2 as FQGTGA. Trimming stripped 2 bases from V and 7 bases from J, with 18 bases between. The CDR3 spells CASSLVVGGGRNEQFF. CDR3 sequence (DNA): TGTGCCAGCAGCTTAGTTGTTGGGGGGGGGCGGAATGAGCAGTTCTTC.

The CDR3 coding sequence is TGTGCCAGCAGCTTGTTTGGGAGCGGCGGGGGCACAGATACGCAGTATTTT. Protein sequence: CASSLFGSGGGTDTQYF. V and J are TRBV11-3 and TRBJ2-3; the D gene is possibly TRBD2 (6 bases). CDR3 length: 17 residues. The V end was cut by 3 bases, the J end by 1 base, with 17 bases between. Germline V CDR1 and CDR2: SGHNT, YENEEA. The whole variable domain, filled in from reference TRBV11-3 and TRBJ2-3, reads EAGVVQSPRYKIIEKKQPVAFWCNPISGHNTLYWYLQNLGQGPELLIRYENEEAVDDSQLPKDRFSAERLKGVDSTLKIQPAELGDSAVYLCASSLFGSGGGTDTQYFGPGTRLTVL.

On this clone itself: Germline and junction disagree at one end, which may indicate a read error. This rearrangement joins TRBV2 to TRBJ1-4; tentatively, D is TRBD1 (5 bases). The CDR3 runs 15 residues. The germline V gene encodes CDR1 SNHLY and CDR2 FYNNEI. CDR3 in DNA: TGTGCCGGCAGTGGGGACGGACTAAGAAATGAAAAACTGTTTTTT. Its protein product is CAGSGDGLRNEKLFF.

This chain uses TRBV6-6 with TRBJ2-2; D is ambiguous. The CDR3 is made up of 14 amino acids. CDR1 MNHNY and CDR2 SVGAGI come from the germline V gene (reference sequence). The V end was cut by 7 bases, the J end by 1 base, with 10 bases between. CDR3 in DNA: TGTGCCAGCACTGACAACTTGAACACCGGGGAGCTGTTTTTT. Translation gives CASTDNLNTGELFF.

The V and J genes are TRBV30 and TRBJ2-1; 10 nucleotides align to TRBD2. The junction had 6 bases not matched to a gene; V was cut back by 0 bases and J by 7 bases. Per germline, CDR1 GTSNPN and CDR2 SVGIG (reference sequence). The length of the CDR3 is 15 residues. The CDR3 DNA is TGTGCCTGGAGTGTACTAGCGGGGCGTCGAAATGAGCAGTTCTTC. This gives the protein CAWSVLAGRRNEQFF.

J is TRBJ1-5 and V is TRBV19; the D gene is possibly TRBD1 (5 bases). CDR1 is LNHDA, CDR2 SQIVND, per germline (reference sequence). CDR3 length: 13 residues. The germline V and J ends were trimmed by 4 bases and 6 bases, with 10 bases remaining between them. The CDR3: CASSTGGVQPQHF. The DNA for the CDR3 is TGTGCCAGTAGTACGGGAGGGGTTCAGCCCCAGCATTTT.

The chain couples TRBV7-2 to TRBJ1-4, with D maybe TRBD1 (5 bases). Trimming removed 1 base from V and 8 bases from J, with 14 bases in between. Germline V CDR1 and CDR2: SGHTA, FQGNSA. This CDR3 is built from 15 residues. CDR3 residues: CASSLVSGRDEKLFF. In DNA form, the CDR3 reads TGTGCCAGCAGCTTAGTTTCGGGGCGGGACGAAAAACTGTTTTTT. The full variable domain, rest sourced from reference TRBV7-2 and TRBJ1-4, is GAGVSQSPSNKVTEKGKDVELRCDPISGHTALYWYRQSLGQGLEFLIYFQGNSAPDKSGLPSDRFSAERTGGSVSTLTIQRTQQEDSAVYLCASSLVSGRDEKLFFGSGTQLSVL.

The chain uses TRBV7-8 and TRBJ2-3, with 11 bases lining up with TRBD1. J was trimmed by 4 bases and V by 4 bases; bases with no gene match: 4. Germline CDR1 is SGHVS and CDR2 is FQNEAQ. The CDR3 is 15 amino acids. The CDR3 is CASSSWTGGPDTQYF. The CDR3 DNA is TGTGCCAGCAGCTCCTGGACAGGGGGCCCAGATACGCAGTATTTT.

The chain is built from TRBV10-3 and TRBJ2-7; 7 nucleotides match TRBD1. CDR3 length: 13 residues. From germline, CDR1 is ENHRY and CDR2 SYGVKD. J gave up 2 bases and V 11 bases, and 9 bases lay outside the gene matches. The CDR3 nucleotides read TGTGCCTCTCAAGGACAGGCCACCTACGAGCAGTACTTC. This encodes CASQGQATYEQYF.

The rearrangement joins TRBV6-5 to TRBJ1-2, with D hard to call. CDR1 MNHEY and CDR2 SVGAGI come from the germline V gene. The CDR3 runs 13 residues. V was cut by 7 bases and J by 2 bases, with 11 bases left in between. CDR3 nucleotide sequence: TGTGCCAGCACAATGAGCTACAACTATGGCTACACCTTC. The encoded protein is CASTMSYNYGYTF.

This chain connects TRBV2 to TRBJ1-2, with D unresolved. Per germline, CDR1 SNHLY and CDR2 FYNNEI. The CDR3 is 13 amino acids. With 7 bases removed from V and 0 bases from J, the gap between germline ends came to 9 bases. CDR3 coding DNA: TGTGCCAGCAAGAAGGGAGCTAACTATGGCTACACCTTC. As protein: CASKKGANYGYTF. The variable domain in full, with the rest retrieved from reference TRBV2 and TRBJ1-2, is EPEVTQTPSHQVTQMGQEVILRCVPISNHLYFYWYRQILGQKVEFLVSFYNNEISEKSEIFDDQFSVERPDGSNFTLKIRSTKLEDSAMYFCASKKGANYGYTFGSGTRLTVV.

This sequence joins TRBV19 and TRBJ1-1; D is possibly TRBD1 (6 bases). CDR3 length: 14 amino acids. Germline CDR1 reads LNHDA; CDR2 reads SQIVND (reference sequence). Trimming pared 3 bases from V and 1 base from J, leaving 9 bases between. Here the CDR3 reads CASSMRTENTEAFF. CDR3 DNA: TGTGCCAGTAGTATGCGGACAGAGAACACTGAAGCTTTCTTT.

CDR3: CASSLTGGGLTTDTQYF. The CDR3 coding sequence is TGTGCCAGCAGCTTAACGGGGGGAGGACTCACCACAGATACGCAGTATTTT. The rearrangement uses TRBV7-3 and TRBJ2-3; D might be TRBD2 (6 bases). From germline, CDR1 is SGHTA and CDR2 FQGTGA. V lost 0 bases and J lost 2, with 15 bases in between. The CDR3 length is 17 residues.

V gene TRBV15 combines with J gene TRBJ1-4, with a tentative D call TRBD1 (6 bases). The V gene lost 0 bases and the J gene lost 11 bases, with 13 bases spanning the gap. Germline CDR1 and CDR2: LNHNV and YYDKDF (reference sequence). The CDR3 has 14 residues. The CDR3 DNA is TGTGCCACCAGCAGAGATCGCGGGGGGGCGAAACTGTTTTTT. It is translated as CATSRDRGGAKLFF.

V is TRBV5-1 and J is TRBJ1-5, with D possibly TRBD1 on 5 matching bases. Deletions cut 4 bases from V and 1 base from J, with 12 bases between. Germline CDR1 SGHRS, CDR2 YFSETQ. This CDR3 has 15 amino acids. CDR3 amino acids: CASSPGLSSNQPQHF. The CDR3 coding sequence is TGCGCCAGCAGCCCGGGACTGTCGAGCAATCAGCCCCAGCATTTT.

V usage is TRBV6-6 and J usage is TRBJ1-5, with 10 bases that match TRBD1. V shed 6 bases and J 7 bases; nucleotides not matched to a gene: 12. The CDR3 loop spans 16 amino acids. Germline lookup yields CDR1 MNHNY and CDR2 SVGAGI (reference sequence). The CDR3 region is CASRAPGQGSRQPQHF. The CDR3 DNA reads as TGTGCCAGCAGGGCTCCGGGACAGGGGTCCAGGCAGCCCCAGCATTTT.

The rearrangement links TRBV9 to TRBJ1-1; 10 bases match TRBD1. The V gene's germline CDR1 is SGDLS and CDR2 YYNGEE. V was clipped by 1 base and J by 5 bases; unmatched bases: 11. The length of the CDR3 is 17 residues. The CDR3 reads CASSVSPGQGVGTEAFF. The DNA for the CDR3 is TGTGCCAGCAGCGTAAGCCCAGGACAGGGGGTAGGAACTGAAGCTTTCTTT.

The V call is TRBV28, the J call TRBJ2-6; D remains ambiguous. This CDR3 has 14 residues. Trimming shortened V by 1 base and J by 2 bases, and 3 bases separated the two germline ends. The germline CDR1 and CDR2 sequences are MDHEN and SYDVKM. DNA for the CDR3: TGTGCCAGCAGTTTATCCGCTGGGGCCAACGTCCTGACTTTC. This encodes CASSLSAGANVLTF.

The chain uses TRBV5-1 and TRBJ1-4; 9 bases align to TRBD1. CDR1 is SGHRS and CDR2 is YFSETQ in the germline V gene. J gave up 10 bases and V 0 bases, and 13 bases lay outside the gene matches. This CDR3 spans 17 amino acids. CDR3 DNA: TGCGCCAGCAGCTTGGCCTACGACAGGGGGTCCCGTGGAAAACTGTTTTTT. It codes for CASSLAYDRGSRGKLFF. The variable domain in full, with the rest retrieved from reference TRBV5-1 and TRBJ1-4, is KAGVTQTPRYLIKTRGQQVTLSCSPISGHRSVSWYQQTPGQGLQFLFEYFSETQRNKGNFPGRFSGRQFSNSRSEMNVSTLELGDSALYLCASSLAYDRGSRGKLFFGSGTQLSVL.

The rearrangement uses TRBV10-3 and TRBJ1-1; 10 bases align to TRBD1. V dropped 6 bases and J dropped 4; count of bases not matched to a gene: 5. This CDR3 contains 14 residues. The germline V gene has CDR1 ENHRY and CDR2 SYGVKD. This chain's CDR3 is CAIRPGTGVTEAFF. CDR3 nucleotides: TGTGCCATCAGGCCCGGGACAGGGGTCACTGAAGCTTTCTTT.

The chain recombines TRBV6-1 with TRBJ2-5, with 9 bases fitting TRBD1. The J call is doubtful: the DNA matches TRBJ2-7 better. The CDR3 has 15 residues. CDR1 is MNHNS, CDR2 SASEGT, per germline. This chain's CDR3 is CASSVLDRGSYEQYF. The CDR3 DNA follows: TGTGCCAGCAGTGTCCTGGACAGGGGATCCTACGAGCAGTACTTC.

The gene calls are TRBV28 and TRBJ1-2; the D gene is possibly TRBD1 (5 bases). The germline V gene has CDR1 MDHEN and CDR2 SYDVKM. V lost 7 bases to trimming and J lost 4 bases, with 13 bases between them. There are 13 residues in the CDR3. CDR3 DNA sequence: TGTGCCAGCACCGGCGGGGGAGGCTATGGCTACACCTTC. It encodes CASTGGGGYGYTF.

In the case of this clone: Other DNA sequences from this sample encode an identical CDR3 as well. The DNA for the CDR3 is TGTGCCAGCAGTTTCGGACAGGGGGCATACTATGGCTACACCTTC. The encoded protein is CASSFGQGAYYGYTF. The V gene is TRBV5-8, the J gene TRBJ1-2, with 11 bases matching TRBD1. The ends lost 5 bases at V and 3 bases at J; junction bases unmatched: 6. The CDR3 runs to 15 residues. Germline lookup yields CDR1 SGHTS and CDR2 YDEGEE.

The rearrangement uses TRBV11-2 and TRBJ2-1; perhaps TRBD2 as D (6 bases). The germline V gene encodes CDR1 SGHAT and CDR2 FQNNGV. The CDR3 is 16 residues long. Trimming removed 1 base at V and 0 bases at J, with 10 bases between. CDR3 in amino acids: CASSLGPGSSYNEQFF. The CDR3 DNA follows: TGTGCCAGCAGCTTAGGCCCCGGGAGCTCCTACAATGAGCAGTTCTTC. Using reference TRBV11-2 and TRBJ2-1 for the parts outside the CDR3, the full variable domain is EAGVAQSPRYKIIEKRQSVAFWCNPISGHATLYWYQQILGQGPKLLIQFQNNGVVDDSQLPKDRFSAERLKGVDSTLKIQPAKLEDSAVYLCASSLGPGSSYNEQFFGPGTRLTVL.

V gene TRBV7-2 combines with J gene TRBJ1-1; D is unclear. CDR3 length: 14 amino acids. V lost 3 bases and J lost 5, with 13 bases in between. CDR1 is SGHTA and CDR2 is FQGNSA in the germline V gene. The CDR3 nucleotides are TGTGCCAGCAGCTTTCATTGGGAGGCTACTGAAGCTTTCTTT. It encodes CASSFHWEATEAFF.

V and J are TRBV15 and TRBJ2-5; 7 bases fit TRBD1. The trim removed 2 bases at V and 4 bases at J, leaving 10 bases unmatched. CDR1 is LNHNV and CDR2 is YYDKDF in the germline V gene (reference sequence). This CDR3 has 16 residues. Written as DNA, the CDR3 is TGTGCCACCAGCAGAAGGACAACAGGGGCCGGAGAGACCCAGTACTTC. This sequence encodes CATSRRTTGAGETQYF. Full variable domain (remainder filled in from reference TRBV15 and TRBJ2-5): DAMVIQNPRYQVTQFGKPVTLSCSQTLNHNVMYWYQQKSSQAPKLLFHYYDKDFNNEADTPDNFQSRRPNTSFCFLDIRSPGLGDTAMYLCATSRRTTGAGETQYFGPGTRLLVL.

The rearrangement links TRBV19 to TRBJ2-3; D might be TRBD1 (5 bases). This CDR3 spans 14 amino acids. Trimming removed 6 bases at V and 5 bases at J, with 15 bases between. The germline V gene encodes CDR1 LNHDA and CDR2 SQIVND (reference sequence). The CDR3 sequence: CASRIQGFGDTQYF. The CDR3 DNA follows: TGTGCCAGTAGGATTCAGGGTTTCGGAGATACGCAGTATTTT.

This rearrangement joins TRBV30 to TRBJ1-5; TRBD1 matches 8 bases. V trimming: 5 bases; J trimming: 5 bases; junction bases outside the gene matches: 5. CDR1 is GTSNPN and CDR2 is SVGIG in the germline V gene (reference sequence). This CDR3 region has 13 residues. The CDR3 sequence: CAWATGVHQPQHF. The CDR3, as DNA: TGTGCCTGGGCGACAGGGGTGCATCAGCCCCAGCATTTT.

This sequence joins TRBV11-2 and TRBJ1-5; 9 bases agree with TRBD1. There are 15 residues in the CDR3. Looked up from germline, CDR1 is SGHAT and CDR2 is FQNNGV. V lost 1 base to trimming and J lost 6 bases; unmatched junction nucleotides: 4. In DNA, the CDR3 is TGTGCCAGCAGCTTAGGGAGGACAGGGGCTCAGCCCCAGCATTTT. Amino acids: CASSLGRTGAQPQHF.